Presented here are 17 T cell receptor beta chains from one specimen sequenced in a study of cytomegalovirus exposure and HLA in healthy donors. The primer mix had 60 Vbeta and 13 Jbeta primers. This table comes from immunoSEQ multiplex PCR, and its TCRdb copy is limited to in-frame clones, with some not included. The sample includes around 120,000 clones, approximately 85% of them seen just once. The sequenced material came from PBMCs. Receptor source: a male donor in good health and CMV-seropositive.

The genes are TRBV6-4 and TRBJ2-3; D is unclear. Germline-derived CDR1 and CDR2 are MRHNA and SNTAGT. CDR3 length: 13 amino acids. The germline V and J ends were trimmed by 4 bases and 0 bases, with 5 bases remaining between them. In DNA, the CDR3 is TGTGCCAGCAGTGCGGGTAGCACAGATACGCAGTATTTT. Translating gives CASSAGSTDTQYF.

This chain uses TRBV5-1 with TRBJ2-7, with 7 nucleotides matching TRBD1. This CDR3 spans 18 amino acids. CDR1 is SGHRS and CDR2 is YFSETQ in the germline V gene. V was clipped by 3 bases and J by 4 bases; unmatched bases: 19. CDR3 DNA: TGCGCCAGCAGCTCTCCAAGGATGTCCGGGACAGTGGGGTACGAGCAGTACTTC. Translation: CASSSPRMSGTVGYEQYF.

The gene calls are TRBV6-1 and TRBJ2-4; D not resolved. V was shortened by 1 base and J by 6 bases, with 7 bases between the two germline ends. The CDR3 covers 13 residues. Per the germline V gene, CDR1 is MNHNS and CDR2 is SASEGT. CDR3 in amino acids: CASSEGARNIQYF. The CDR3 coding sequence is TGTGCCAGCAGTGAAGGGGCGAGAAACATTCAGTACTTC.

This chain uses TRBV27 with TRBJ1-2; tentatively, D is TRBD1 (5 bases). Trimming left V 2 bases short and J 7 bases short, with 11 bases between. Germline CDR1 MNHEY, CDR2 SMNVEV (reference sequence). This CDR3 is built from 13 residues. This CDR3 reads CASSLGQGSGYTF. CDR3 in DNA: TGTGCCAGCAGTTTAGGGCAGGGTAGTGGCTACACCTTC.

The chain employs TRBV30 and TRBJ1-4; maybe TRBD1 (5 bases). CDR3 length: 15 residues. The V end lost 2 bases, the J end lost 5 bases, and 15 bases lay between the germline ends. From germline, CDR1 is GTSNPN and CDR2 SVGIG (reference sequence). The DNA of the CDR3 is TGTGCCTGGAGTCAACCAGACAGACTCAATGAAAAACTGTTTTTT. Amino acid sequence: CAWSQPDRLNEKLFF.

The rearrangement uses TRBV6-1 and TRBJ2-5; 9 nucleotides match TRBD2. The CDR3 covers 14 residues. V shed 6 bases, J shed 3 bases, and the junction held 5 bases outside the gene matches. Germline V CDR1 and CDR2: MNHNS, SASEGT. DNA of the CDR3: TGTGCCAGCAGCCCTAGCGGGATAAAAGAGACCCAGTACTTC. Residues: CASSPSGIKETQYF.

The CDR3 spells CATSGGPGVNTGELFF. The DNA for the CDR3 is TGTGCCACCTCGGGAGGGCCAGGGGTAAACACCGGGGAGCTGTTTTTT. The chain is built from TRBV28 and TRBJ2-2; TRBD2 aligns across 8 bases. The V and J ends lost 10 bases and 2 bases, in that order; junction bases with no gene match: 12. The CDR3 runs to 16 residues. Germline assignment: CDR1 MDHEN and CDR2 SYDVKM.

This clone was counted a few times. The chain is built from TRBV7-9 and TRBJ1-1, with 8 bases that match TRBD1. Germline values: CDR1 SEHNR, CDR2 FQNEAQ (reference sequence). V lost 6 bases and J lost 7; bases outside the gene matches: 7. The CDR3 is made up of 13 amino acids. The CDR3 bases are TGTGCCAGCAGTTTTGGGGACAGGCTTGAAGCTTTCTTT. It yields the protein CASSFGDRLEAFF.

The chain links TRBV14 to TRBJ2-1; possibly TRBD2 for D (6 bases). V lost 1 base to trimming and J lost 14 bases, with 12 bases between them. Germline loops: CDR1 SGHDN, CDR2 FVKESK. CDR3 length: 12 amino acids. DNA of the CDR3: TGTGCCAGCAGCCAAGGGACGGGAGAGGAGTTCTTC. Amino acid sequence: CASSQGTGEEFF. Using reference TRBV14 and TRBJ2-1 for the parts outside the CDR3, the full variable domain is EAGVTQFPSHSVIEKGQTVTLRCDPISGHDNLYWYRRVMGKEIKFLLHFVKESKQDESGMPNNRFLAERTGGTYSTLKVQPAELEDSGVYFCASSQGTGEEFFGPGTRLTVL.

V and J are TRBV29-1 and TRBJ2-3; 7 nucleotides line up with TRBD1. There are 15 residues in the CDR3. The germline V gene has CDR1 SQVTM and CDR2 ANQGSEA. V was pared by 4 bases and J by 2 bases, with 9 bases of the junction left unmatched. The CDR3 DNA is TGCAGCGTTGCCCCGACAGGGCCATTCACAGATACGCAGTATTTT. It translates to CSVAPTGPFTDTQYF.

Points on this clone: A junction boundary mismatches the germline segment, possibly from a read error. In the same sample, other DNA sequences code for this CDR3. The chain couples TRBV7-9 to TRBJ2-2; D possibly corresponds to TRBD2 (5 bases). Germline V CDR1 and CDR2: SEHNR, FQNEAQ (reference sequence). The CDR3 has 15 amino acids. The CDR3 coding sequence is TGCGCCAGCAGCTTAGCGCAGGCGAACACCGGGGAGCTGTTTTTT. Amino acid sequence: CASSLAQANTGELFF.

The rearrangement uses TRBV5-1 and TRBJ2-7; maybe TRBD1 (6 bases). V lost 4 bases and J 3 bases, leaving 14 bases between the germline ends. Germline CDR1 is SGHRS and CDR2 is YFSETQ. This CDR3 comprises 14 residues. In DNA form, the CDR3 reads TGCGCCAGCAGCCTCGGACAGTACAGCTACGAGCAGTACTTC. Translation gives CASSLGQYSYEQYF.

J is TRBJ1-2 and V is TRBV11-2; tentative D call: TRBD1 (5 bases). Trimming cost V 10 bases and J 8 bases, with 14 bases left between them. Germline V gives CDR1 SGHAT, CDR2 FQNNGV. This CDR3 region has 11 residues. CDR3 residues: CATGGVQGYTF. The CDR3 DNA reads TGTGCCACCGGGGGTGTACAGGGCTACACCTTC.

The CDR3 protein is CASSYSTSGFPYEQYF. DNA of the CDR3: TGTGCCAGCAGTTACTCTACTAGCGGGTTTCCTTACGAGCAGTACTTC. The chain recombines TRBV27 with TRBJ2-7, with 9 bases lining up with TRBD2. This CDR3 spans 16 amino acids. The ends lost 4 bases at V and 4 bases at J; junction bases unmatched: 11. The V gene's germline CDR1 is MNHEY and CDR2 SMNVEV (reference sequence).

The CDR3: CASSPGGQFEFF. CDR3 bases: TGTGCCAGCTCACCGGGCGGACAGTTCGAGTTCTTC. The chain links TRBV18 to TRBJ2-1, with D maybe TRBD1 (6 bases). Trimming shortened V by 3 bases and J by 14 bases, and 14 bases separated the two germline ends. CDR1 is KGHSH and CDR2 is LQKENI in the germline V gene. The CDR3 is 12 amino acids.

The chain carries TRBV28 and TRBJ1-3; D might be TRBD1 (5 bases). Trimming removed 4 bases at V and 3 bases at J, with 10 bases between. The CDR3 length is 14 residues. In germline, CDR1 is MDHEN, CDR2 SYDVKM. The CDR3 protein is CASSWGVGGNTIYF. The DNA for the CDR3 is TGTGCCAGCAGTTGGGGGGTAGGTGGAAACACCATATATTTT.

The CDR3 DNA reads TGTGCCAGCAGTTTATCGCAGGGGGTGGGTGAAAAACTGTTTTTT. Amino acids: CASSLSQGVGEKLFF. The rearrangement uses TRBV27 and TRBJ1-4, with TRBD1 identical over 7 bases. Germline CDR1 and CDR2: MNHEY and SMNVEV (reference sequence). The CDR3 covers 15 residues. V lost 0 bases, J lost 7 bases, and 5 bases stayed unmatched.